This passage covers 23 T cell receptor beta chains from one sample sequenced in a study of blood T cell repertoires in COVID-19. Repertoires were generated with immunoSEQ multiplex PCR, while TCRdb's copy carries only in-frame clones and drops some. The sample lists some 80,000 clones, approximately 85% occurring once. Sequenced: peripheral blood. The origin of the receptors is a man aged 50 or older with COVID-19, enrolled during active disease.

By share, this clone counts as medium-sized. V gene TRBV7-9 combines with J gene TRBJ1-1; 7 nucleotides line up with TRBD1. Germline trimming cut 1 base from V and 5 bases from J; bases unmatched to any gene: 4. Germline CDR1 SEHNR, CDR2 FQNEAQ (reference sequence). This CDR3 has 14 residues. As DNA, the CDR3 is TGTGCCAGCAGCTTAGAGACAGGGAAGACTGAAGCTTTCTTT. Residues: CASSLETGKTEAFF.

In DNA form, the CDR3 reads TGTGCCAGCAGGCCCAGGTTTTCTAACTATGGCTACACCTTC. Translating it yields CASRPRFSNYGYTF. The V and J genes are TRBV21-1 and TRBJ1-2; TRBD1, the table's D call, was not compared with the DNA. TRBV21-1 has pseudogene status. This CDR3 contains 14 residues.

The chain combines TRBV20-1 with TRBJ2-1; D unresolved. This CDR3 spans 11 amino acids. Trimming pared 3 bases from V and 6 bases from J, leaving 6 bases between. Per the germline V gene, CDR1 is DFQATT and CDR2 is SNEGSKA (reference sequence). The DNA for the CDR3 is TGCAGTGCTAGTCGGGTCAATGAGCAGTTCTTC. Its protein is CSASRVNEQFF.

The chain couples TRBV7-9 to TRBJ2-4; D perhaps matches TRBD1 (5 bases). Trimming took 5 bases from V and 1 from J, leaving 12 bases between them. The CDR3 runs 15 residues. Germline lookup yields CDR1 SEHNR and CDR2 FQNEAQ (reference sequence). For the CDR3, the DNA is TGTGCCAGCAGCCCGGACAAAGGGGCCAAAAACATTCAGTACTTC. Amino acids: CASSPDKGAKNIQYF. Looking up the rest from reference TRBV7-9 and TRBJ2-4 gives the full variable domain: DTGVSQNPRHKITKRGQNVTFRCDPISEHNRLYWYRQTLGQGPEFLTYFQNEAQLEKSRLLSDRFSAERPKGSFSTLEIQRTEQGDSAMYLCASSPDKGAKNIQYFGAGTRLSVL.

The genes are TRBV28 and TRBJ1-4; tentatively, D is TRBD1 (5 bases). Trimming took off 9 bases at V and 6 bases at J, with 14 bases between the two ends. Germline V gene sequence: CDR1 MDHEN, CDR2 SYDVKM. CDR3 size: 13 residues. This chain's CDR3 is CASSGNSYEKLFF. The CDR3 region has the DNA TGTGCCAGTTCAGGGAATAGTTATGAAAAACTGTTTTTT.

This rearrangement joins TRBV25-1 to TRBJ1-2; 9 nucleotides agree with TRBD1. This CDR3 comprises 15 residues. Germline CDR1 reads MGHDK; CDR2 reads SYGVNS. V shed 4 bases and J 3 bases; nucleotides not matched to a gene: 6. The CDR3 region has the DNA TGTGCCAGCAGTGGCCGGGACAGGGCATACTATGGCTACACCTTC. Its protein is CASSGRDRAYYGYTF.

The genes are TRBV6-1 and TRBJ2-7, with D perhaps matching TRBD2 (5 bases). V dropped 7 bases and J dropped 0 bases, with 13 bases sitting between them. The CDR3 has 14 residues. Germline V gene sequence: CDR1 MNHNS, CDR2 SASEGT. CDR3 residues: CASTYSEGSYEQYF. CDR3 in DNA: TGTGCCAGCACCTACTCCGAGGGCTCCTACGAGCAGTACTTC.

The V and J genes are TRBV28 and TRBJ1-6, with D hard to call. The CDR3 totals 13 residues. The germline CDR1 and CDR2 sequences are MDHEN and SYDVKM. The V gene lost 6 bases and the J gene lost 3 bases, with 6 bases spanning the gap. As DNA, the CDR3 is TGTGCCAGCAGGGGCAGCTATAATTCACCCCTCCACTTT. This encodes CASRGSYNSPLHF.

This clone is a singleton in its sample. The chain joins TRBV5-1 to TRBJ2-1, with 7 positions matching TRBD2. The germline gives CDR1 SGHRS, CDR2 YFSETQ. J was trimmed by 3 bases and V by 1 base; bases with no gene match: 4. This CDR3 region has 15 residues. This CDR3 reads CASSLSLAVYNEQFF. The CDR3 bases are TGCGCCAGCAGCTTGTCGCTAGCGGTCTACAATGAGCAGTTCTTC.

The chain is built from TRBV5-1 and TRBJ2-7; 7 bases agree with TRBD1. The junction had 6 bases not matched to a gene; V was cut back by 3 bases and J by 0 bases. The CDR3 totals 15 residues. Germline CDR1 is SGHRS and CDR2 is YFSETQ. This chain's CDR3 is CASSSGQSSSYEQYF. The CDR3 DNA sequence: TGCGCCAGCAGCTCGGGACAGAGTTCCTCCTACGAGCAGTACTTC. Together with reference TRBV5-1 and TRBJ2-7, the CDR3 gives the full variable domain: KAGVTQTPRYLIKTRGQQVTLSCSPISGHRSVSWYQQTPGQGLQFLFEYFSETQRNKGNFPGRFSGRQFSNSRSEMNVSTLELGDSALYLCASSSGQSSSYEQYFGPGTRLTVT.

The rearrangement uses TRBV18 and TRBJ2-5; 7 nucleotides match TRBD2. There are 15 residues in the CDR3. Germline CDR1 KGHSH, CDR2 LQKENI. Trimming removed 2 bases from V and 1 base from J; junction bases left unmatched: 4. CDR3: CASSPVSGIQETQYF. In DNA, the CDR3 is TGTGCCAGCTCACCAGTGAGCGGGATCCAAGAGACCCAGTACTTC.

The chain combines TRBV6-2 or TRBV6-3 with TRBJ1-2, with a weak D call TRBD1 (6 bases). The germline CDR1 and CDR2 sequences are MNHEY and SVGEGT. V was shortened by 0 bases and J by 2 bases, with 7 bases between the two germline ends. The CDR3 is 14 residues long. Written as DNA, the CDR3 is TGTGCCAGCAGTTACTCCGGACAGAACTATGGCTACACCTTC. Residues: CASSYSGQNYGYTF.

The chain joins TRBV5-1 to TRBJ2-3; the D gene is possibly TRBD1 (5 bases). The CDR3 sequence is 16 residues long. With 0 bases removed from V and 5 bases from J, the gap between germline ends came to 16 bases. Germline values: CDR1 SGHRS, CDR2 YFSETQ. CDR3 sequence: CASSLVVQEGRDTQYF. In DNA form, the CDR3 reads TGCGCCAGCAGCTTGGTAGTACAGGAAGGTAGAGATACGCAGTATTTT.

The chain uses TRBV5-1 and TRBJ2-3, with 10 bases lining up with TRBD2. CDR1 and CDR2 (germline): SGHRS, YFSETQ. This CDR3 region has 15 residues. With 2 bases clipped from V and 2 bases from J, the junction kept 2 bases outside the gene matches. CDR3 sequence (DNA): TGCGCCAGCAGCTTACTAGCGGGGATCACAGATACGCAGTATTTT. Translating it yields CASSLLAGITDTQYF.

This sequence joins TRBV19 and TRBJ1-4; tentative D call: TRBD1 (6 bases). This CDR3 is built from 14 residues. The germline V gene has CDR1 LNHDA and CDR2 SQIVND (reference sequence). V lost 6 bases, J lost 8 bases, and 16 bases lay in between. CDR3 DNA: TGTGCCAGTAGAGGGGGAAATGAAATCGAAAAACTGTTTTTT. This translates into CASRGGNEIEKLFF.

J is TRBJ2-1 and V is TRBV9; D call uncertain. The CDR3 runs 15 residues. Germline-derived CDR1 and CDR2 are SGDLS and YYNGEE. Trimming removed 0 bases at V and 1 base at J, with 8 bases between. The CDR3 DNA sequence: TGTGCCAGCAGCGTAGCGGCGGTATCCTACAATGAGCAGTTCTTC. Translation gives CASSVAAVSYNEQFF. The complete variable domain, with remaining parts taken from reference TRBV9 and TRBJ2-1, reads DSGVTQTPKHLITATGQRVTLRCSPRSGDLSVYWYQQSLDQGLQFLIQYYNGEERAKGNILERFSAQQFPDLHSELNLSSLELGDSALYFCASSVAAVSYNEQFFGPGTRLTVL.

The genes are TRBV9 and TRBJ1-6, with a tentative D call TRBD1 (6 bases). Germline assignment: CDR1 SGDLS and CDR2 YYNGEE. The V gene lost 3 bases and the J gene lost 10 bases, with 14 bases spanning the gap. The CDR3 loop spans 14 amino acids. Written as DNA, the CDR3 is TGTGCCAGCAGCGCCCGTTACAGGGACTCACCCCTCCACTTT. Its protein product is CASSARYRDSPLHF.

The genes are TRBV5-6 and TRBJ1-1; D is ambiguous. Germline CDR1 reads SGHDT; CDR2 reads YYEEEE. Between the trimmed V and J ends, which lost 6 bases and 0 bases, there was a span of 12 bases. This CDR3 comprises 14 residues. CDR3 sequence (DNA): TGTGCCAGCAACCGACTGGTAATGAACACTGAAGCTTTCTTT. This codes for CASNRLVMNTEAFF. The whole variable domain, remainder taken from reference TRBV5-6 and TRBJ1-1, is DAGVTQSPTHLIKTRGQQVTLRCSPKSGHDTVSWYQQALGQGPQFIFQYYEEEERQRGNFPDRFSGHQFPNYSSELNVNALLLGDSALYLCASNRLVMNTEAFFGQGTRLTVV.

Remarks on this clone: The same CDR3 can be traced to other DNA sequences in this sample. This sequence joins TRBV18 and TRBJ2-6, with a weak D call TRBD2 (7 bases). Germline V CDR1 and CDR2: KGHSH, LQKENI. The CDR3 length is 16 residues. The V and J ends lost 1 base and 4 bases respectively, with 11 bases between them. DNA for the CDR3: TGTGCCAGCTCACCACGGGGGGGCTCAGGGGCCAACGTCCTGACTTTC. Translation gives CASSPRGGSGANVLTF.

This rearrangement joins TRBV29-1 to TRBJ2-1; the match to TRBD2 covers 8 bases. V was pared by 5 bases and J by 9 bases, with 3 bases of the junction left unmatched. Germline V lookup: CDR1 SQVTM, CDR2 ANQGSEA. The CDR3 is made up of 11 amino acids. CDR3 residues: CSVLSGTEQFF. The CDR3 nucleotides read TGCAGCGTTCTTAGCGGGACTGAGCAGTTCTTC.

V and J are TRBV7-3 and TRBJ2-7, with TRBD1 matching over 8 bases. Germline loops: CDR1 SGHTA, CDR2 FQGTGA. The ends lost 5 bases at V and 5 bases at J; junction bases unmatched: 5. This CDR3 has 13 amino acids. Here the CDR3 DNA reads TGTGCCAGCAGCGTAGGACAGGGTGACGAGCAGTACTTC. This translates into CASSVGQGDEQYF.

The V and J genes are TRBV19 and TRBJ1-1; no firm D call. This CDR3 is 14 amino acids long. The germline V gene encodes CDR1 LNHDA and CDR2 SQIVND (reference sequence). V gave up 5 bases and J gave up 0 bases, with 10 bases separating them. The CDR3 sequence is CASSPGLLNTEAFF. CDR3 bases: TGTGCCAGTAGTCCGGGTCTCCTGAACACTGAAGCTTTCTTT.

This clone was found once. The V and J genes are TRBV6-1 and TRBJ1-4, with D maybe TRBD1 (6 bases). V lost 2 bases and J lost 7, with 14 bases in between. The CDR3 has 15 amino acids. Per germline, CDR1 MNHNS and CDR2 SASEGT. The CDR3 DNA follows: TGTGCCAGCAGTGAAAGGGGGGGCTACGGTGAAAAACTGTTTTTT. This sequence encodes CASSERGGYGEKLFF.